The 10 T cell receptor beta chains given below trace back to one sample, sequenced in a study of identical twins. Each CDR3 protein gets one entry after TCRdb re-called the 5' RACE reads with MiXCR. The table has more than 400,000 distinct CDR3 sequences, approximately 14% seen once. The same data also contributed to another study, on yellow fever vaccine responses in identical twins.

The sample taken for sequencing was CD4+ T cells sorted from blood. The receptors were sampled from a woman aged 18-30 years in good health.

This clonotype was seen a handful of times. The chain recombines TRBV24-1 with TRBJ2-7; D is undetermined. V dropped 4 bases and J dropped 2 bases, with 8 bases sitting between them. The CDR3 contains 13 residues. Germline assignment: CDR1 KGHDR and CDR2 SFDVKD. This CDR3 is CATSEAGTYEQYF. The CDR3 DNA reads as TGTGCCACCAGTGAGGCTGGAACCTACGAGCAGTACTTC.

The chain has TRBV3-1 and TRBJ2-7; 7 bases match TRBD2. The CDR3 length is 13 residues. With 1 base clipped from V and 6 bases from J, the junction kept 3 bases outside the gene matches. CDR1 and CDR2 from the germline V gene are LGHDT and YNNKEL (reference sequence). The CDR3 spells CASSQVTGGEQYV. CDR3 DNA sequence: TGTGCCAGCAGCCAAGTCACGGGGGGCGAGCAGTACGTC.

This chain uses TRBV5-1 with TRBJ2-1; TRBD2 matches at 12 bases. CDR3 length equals 15 residues. V lost 5 bases and J lost 7; bases outside the gene matches: 7. Germline CDR1 reads SGHRS; CDR2 reads YFSETQ. The DNA for the CDR3 is TGCGCCAGCAGTCGACTAGCGGGAGACGTGAATGAGCAGTTCTTC. Its protein is CASSRLAGDVNEQFF.

This clonotype was seen more than once but under ten times. CDR3 in amino acids: CASSPRLAGYPPDTQYF. Here the CDR3 DNA reads TGTGCCAGCAGCCCGAGACTAGCGGGATACCCGCCAGATACGCAGTATTTT. The rearrangement links TRBV11-2 to TRBJ2-3; 11 bases map to TRBD2. This CDR3 is 17 amino acids long. Germline CDR1 reads SGHAT; CDR2 reads FQNNGV. After removal of 5 bases from V and 4 bases from J, the junction contained 11 bases not matched to a gene.

This clonotype was counted ten times or more. V gene TRBV18 combines with J gene TRBJ2-5; maybe TRBD2 (5 bases). The CDR3 runs 13 residues. With 3 bases removed from V and 2 bases from J, the gap between germline ends came to 7 bases. CDR1 and CDR2 from the germline V gene are KGHSH and LQKENI. As DNA, the CDR3 is TGTGCCAGCTCACCTGACTATCAAGAGACCCAGTACTTC. It encodes CASSPDYQETQYF.

The J gene is TRBJ1-1, the V gene TRBV18, with a tentative D call TRBD1 (5 bases). V lost 2 bases to trimming and J lost 5 bases, with 9 bases between them. Germline CDR1 and CDR2: KGHSH and LQKENI. The CDR3 has 13 amino acids. CDR3 protein: CASSPAWGTEAFF. For the CDR3, the DNA is TGTGCCAGCTCACCAGCTTGGGGGACTGAAGCTTTCTTT.

The J gene is TRBJ2-3, the V gene TRBV11-1; 15 nucleotides align to TRBD2. Germline V gives CDR1 SGHAT, CDR2 FQDESV (reference sequence). This CDR3 has 20 amino acids. V trimming: 4 bases; J trimming: 1 base; junction bases outside the gene matches: 12. CDR3 residues: CASSYALRTSGGAGTDTQYF. CDR3 bases: TGTGCCAGCAGCTACGCACTACGGACTAGCGGGGGGGCCGGCACAGATACGCAGTATTTT. Supplemented by reference TRBV11-1 and TRBJ2-3, the full variable domain reads EAEVAQSPRYKITEKSQAVAFWCDPISGHATLYWYRQILGQGPELLVQFQDESVVDDSQLPKDRFSAERLKGVDSTLKIQPAELGDSAMYLCASSYALRTSGGAGTDTQYFGPGTRLTVL.

CDR3 region: CSAAGALPGELFF. In nucleotides, the CDR3 is TGCAGTGCGGCGGGTGCTCTCCCCGGGGAGCTGTTTTTT. The V and J genes are TRBV20-1 and TRBJ2-2; tentative D call: TRBD2 (5 bases). Germline CDR1 DFQATT, CDR2 SNEGSKA (reference sequence). This CDR3 is built from 13 residues. Trimming pared 6 bases from V and 6 bases from J, leaving 14 bases between.

The chain carries TRBV12-3 or TRBV12-4 and TRBJ2-3, with TRBD2 matching over 7 bases. CDR3 length equals 15 residues. After removal of 7 bases from V and 3 bases from J, the junction contained 10 bases not matched to a gene. The CDR3 DNA reads as TGTGCCAGCATTCCCAGCGGGGATATGACAGATACGCAGTATTTT. Translated, it gives CASIPSGDMTDTQYF.

The gene calls are TRBV12-5 and TRBJ2-1; D unresolved. The ends were cut back, 2 bases at V and 10 bases at J, with 6 bases in the middle. The germline V gene has CDR1 LGHNT and CDR2 FRNRAP. The CDR3 contains 11 residues. The chain's CDR3 is CASGLYPEQFF. The DNA for the CDR3 is TGTGCTAGTGGTTTGTATCCGGAGCAGTTCTTC.